Presented here are 14 T cell receptor beta chains from one specimen sequenced in a study of blood T cell repertoires in COVID-19. Clones were read by immunoSEQ multiplex PCR, and TCRdb kept only the in-frame ones, dropping some. This table has approximately 150,000 clones, about 85% appearing once. What was sequenced was peripheral blood. The receptors come from a woman aged 45-65 years with COVID-19, enrolled during active disease.

The CDR3 coding sequence is TGTGCCAGTAGTCCTCAGACAGGGCTGAATGAAAAACTGTTTTTT. Its protein product is CASSPQTGLNEKLFF. V is TRBV19 and J is TRBJ1-4; TRBD1 agrees at 7 bases. Losses at the gene ends were 5 bases for V and 5 bases for J; bases not matched to a gene: 8. The CDR3 runs to 15 residues. Germline CDR1 and CDR2: LNHDA and SQIVND (reference sequence).

This clone was detected only once. This chain joins TRBV5-1 and TRBJ1-1, with D possibly matching TRBD1 (5 bases). Trimming cost V 0 bases and J 4 bases, with 16 bases left between them. This CDR3 has 16 amino acids. Per the germline V gene, CDR1 is SGHRS and CDR2 is YFSETQ. The CDR3, as DNA: TGCGCCAGCAGCTTGGGGGTAGTCGGGGGTTCCACTGAAGCTTTCTTT. This codes for CASSLGVVGGSTEAFF. Full variable domain (remainder filled in from reference TRBV5-1 and TRBJ1-1): KAGVTQTPRYLIKTRGQQVTLSCSPISGHRSVSWYQQTPGQGLQFLFEYFSETQRNKGNFPGRFSGRQFSNSRSEMNVSTLELGDSALYLCASSLGVVGGSTEAFFGQGTRLTVV.

The chain joins TRBV2 to TRBJ1-5; D ambiguous. CDR3 length: 15 amino acids. Deletions cut 4 bases from V and 2 bases from J, with 12 bases between. Germline CDR1 reads SNHLY; CDR2 reads FYNNEI. CDR3 loop: CASSVLRGRNQPQHF. CDR3 bases: TGTGCCAGCAGTGTCTTGCGAGGGCGCAATCAGCCCCAGCATTTT.

This rearrangement joins TRBV29-1 to TRBJ1-4; TRBD1 matches at 10 bases. Trimming cost V 4 bases and J 8 bases; bases outside gene matches: 13. The length of the CDR3 is 16 residues. Germline V lookup: CDR1 SQVTM, CDR2 ANQGSEA. The CDR3 DNA reads as TGCAGCGTTGGCCCCAGGGTCGGGACAGGGGTAGAAAAACTGTTTTTT. This gives the protein CSVGPRVGTGVEKLFF.

The chain links TRBV5-1 to TRBJ2-2, with 7 bases lining up with TRBD2. Germline assignment: CDR1 SGHRS and CDR2 YFSETQ. With 0 bases clipped from V and 1 base from J, the junction kept 0 bases outside the gene matches. CDR3 size: 15 residues. DNA for the CDR3: TGCGCCAGCAGCTTGGCGGGGGGGAACACCGGGGAGCTGTTTTTT. Protein product: CASSLAGGNTGELFF.

This chain uses TRBV4-3 with TRBJ2-7, with 10 bases that match TRBD1. The germline CDR1 and CDR2 sequences are LGHNA and YSLEER. With V trimmed by 4 bases and J by 2 bases, 2 bases remained unmatched. There are 14 residues in the CDR3. The CDR3 region has the DNA TGCGCCAGCAGCCCGGGACAGGGGACCTACGAGCAGTACTTC. The encoded protein is CASSPGQGTYEQYF.

This clone was seen a few times. This rearrangement joins TRBV30 to TRBJ2-2; D is unresolved. Trimming shortened V by 5 bases and J by 1 base, and 8 bases separated the two germline ends. Germline assignment: CDR1 GTSNPN and CDR2 SVGIG (reference sequence). The CDR3 has 13 residues. The CDR3 here is CAWAFGNTGELFF. CDR3 sequence (DNA): TGTGCCTGGGCCTTCGGGAACACCGGGGAGCTGTTTTTT.

This chain connects TRBV12-3 or TRBV12-4 to TRBJ2-5, with D perhaps matching TRBD2 (5 bases). Trimming pared 3 bases from V and 1 base from J, leaving 6 bases between. The CDR3 has 13 amino acids. The CDR3 is CASSFGGQETQYF. CDR3 nucleotide sequence: TGTGCCAGCAGTTTCGGAGGCCAAGAGACCCAGTACTTC.

This clone has more than one count but fewer than ten. CDR3 residues: CASSRGDPPLHF. In DNA, the CDR3 is TGTGCCAGTAGTAGGGGGGATCCACCCCTCCACTTT. The V gene is TRBV19, the J gene TRBJ1-6, with a possible D match to TRBD1 (5 bases). Germline V gives CDR1 LNHDA, CDR2 SQIVND (reference sequence). With 4 bases removed from V and 11 bases from J, the gap between germline ends came to 9 bases. The CDR3 consists of 12 residues.

This chain uses TRBV11-3 with TRBJ1-5; D might be TRBD1 (6 bases). CDR1 is SGHNT, CDR2 YENEEA, per germline. Trimming removed 2 bases at V and 7 bases at J, with 9 bases between. CDR3 length: 13 amino acids. The CDR3 DNA follows: TGTGCCAGCAGCTTATACAGGGACCAGCCCCAGCATTTT. Translating it yields CASSLYRDQPQHF.

J is TRBJ2-4 and V is TRBV2; the match to TRBD1 covers 11 bases. The V gene end was trimmed by 8 bases and the J gene end by 1 base; junction bases not matched to a gene: 7. Looked up from germline, CDR1 is SNHLY and CDR2 is FYNNEI. The CDR3 runs 16 residues. CDR3 sequence reads: CASGDRGRDAKNIQYF. The CDR3 coding sequence is TGTGCCAGCGGGGACAGGGGGAGGGACGCCAAAAACATTCAGTACTTC.

The count of this clone is one. The chain links TRBV5-1 to TRBJ1-3; 9 bases are a match to TRBD1. The CDR3 extends over 15 amino acids. Per germline, CDR1 SGHRS and CDR2 YFSETQ. Germline trimming cut 4 bases from V and 2 bases from J; bases unmatched to any gene: 4. The CDR3 spells CASSGGDRAGNTIYF. In nucleotides, the CDR3 is TGCGCCAGCAGCGGCGGGGACAGGGCTGGAAACACCATATATTTT.

The V call is TRBV10-1, the J call TRBJ2-3; 10 nucleotides agree with TRBD2. V lost 4 bases and J lost 7; bases outside the gene matches: 11. CDR3 length: 16 amino acids. CDR1 is WNHNN, CDR2 SYGVQD, per germline (reference sequence). The CDR3 loop is CASSGFQRGGLNTQYF. As DNA, the CDR3 is TGCGCCAGCAGTGGATTTCAGCGGGGGGGCTTAAATACGCAGTATTTT.

The gene calls are TRBV9 and TRBJ1-1; D possibly corresponds to TRBD1 (6 bases). V lost 0 bases and J 10 bases, leaving 19 bases between the germline ends. The CDR3 extends over 15 amino acids. Per the germline V gene, CDR1 is SGDLS and CDR2 is YYNGEE. CDR3 residues: CASSVEPGANSRAFF. The CDR3 coding sequence is TGTGCCAGCAGCGTAGAGCCAGGGGCGAATTCGAGAGCTTTCTTT.